This TCR beta chain was identified in a study of CD8 T cells in ankylosing spondylitis. Using quantitative 5'-RACE with molecular barcodes, the authors made TCR beta libraries. Using its own MiXCR run on the 5' RACE reads, TCRdb lists one record per CDR3 protein. The table shows 150,000 or so distinct CDR3 sequences, with 9.8% occurring only once. The source is a female donor with ankylosing spondylitis or in good health (not recorded which). Sequenced material: blood, either unsorted or a sorted T cell fraction (not recorded which).

The CDR3 here is CATGKGLDTGELFF. The CDR3 DNA reads as TGTGCCACCGGAAAGGGGCTTGACACCGGGGAGCTGTTTTTT. The chain recombines TRBV24-1 with TRBJ2-2; D may be TRBD1 (5 bases). CDR3 length: 14 residues. CDR1 is KGHDR and CDR2 is SFDVKD in the germline V gene. V was trimmed by 9 bases and J by 3 bases, leaving 13 bases between them.